This TCR beta chain originates from a study of metastatic and nonmetastatic thyroid tumors (dated by TCRdb to the early 2020s). Study-level background: For patients with malignant and with benign thyroid disease, the researchers compared repertoires between peripheral blood samples and tumor or nodule tissue samples. Summary of the overall study and its limitations: In both blood and tumor samples, TCR beta diversity was reported to be significantly higher in malignant tumors than in benign nodules.

Libraries were prepared through PCR. Instrument used: Illumina HiSeq 4000. High-throughput sequencing was used to profile the TCR beta-chain CDR3 region of each patient. Per the source publication's procedure: A classifier to discriminate distant-metastatic papillary thyroid cancer patients was built from CDR3 differences across clinicopathological groups. Repertoire diversity was assessed with the Shannon index, and tumor-blood repertoire similarity with the Morisita-Horn index. TCRdb trimmed public reads at Q25 via fastp, called clones via MiXCR and kept in-frame beta chains. None of the V and J calls come from the authors' own analysis; TCRdb made them. This sample has about 14,000 clones in its table, and approximately 29% of those were observed once. The top ten clones comprise about 19% of the sample. V lost 0 bases and J lost 3 bases, and the count of bases not matched to a germline gene is 1. Its CDR3 holds 16 amino acids, cysteine through phenylalanine. The read is trimmed to its CDR3 DNA, 48 bases read in frame from base 1. The germline V gene sets CDR1 to LGHNA and CDR2 to YNFKEQ.

In this sample, this clone turned up many times. Which antigen it targets is not known. No per-base quality is available; no much larger clone lies one base away. Distinct nucleotide sequences in the sample also encode this CDR3. Before undergoing thyroid surgery, none of the patients had been given any kind of treatment. Using T-cell receptor beta sequencing, the researchers looked back retrospectively at clinical samples from patients, gathered between about 2012 and 2018. The sample consisted of tumor tissue. The TCR was taken from a female donor with papillary thyroid cancer or a benign thyroid nodule (not recorded which). Some clones in this sample may be carry-over from other donors' samples. The chain is made from TRBV4-2 and TRBJ2-1, and TRBD2 aligns with 11 junction nucleotides. The CDR3 sequence is CASSQDGTSGYNEQFF. The bases are TGTGCCAGCAGCCAAGATGGGACTAGCGGCTACAATGAGCAGTTCTTC.